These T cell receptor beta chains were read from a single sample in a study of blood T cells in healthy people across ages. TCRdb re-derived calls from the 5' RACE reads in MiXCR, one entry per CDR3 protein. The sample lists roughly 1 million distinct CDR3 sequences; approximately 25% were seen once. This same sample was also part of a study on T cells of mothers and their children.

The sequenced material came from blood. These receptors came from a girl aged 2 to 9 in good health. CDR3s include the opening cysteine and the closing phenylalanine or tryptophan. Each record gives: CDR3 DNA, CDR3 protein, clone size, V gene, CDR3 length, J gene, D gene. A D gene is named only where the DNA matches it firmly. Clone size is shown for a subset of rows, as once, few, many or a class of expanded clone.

TGCAGTGTCCTTATGGAGGGATTGGGAACTGAAGCTTTCTTT	CSVLMEGLGTEAFF	.	TRBV20-1	14	TRBJ1-1	.
TGTGCCAGCAGTTCATTTACGGGACCCTTAAATCAGAAAACCTATGGCTACACCTTC	CASSSFTGPLNQKTYGYTF	.	TRBV6-5	19	TRBJ1-2	.
TGCAGTGCCAATGGACTAGCGGGAGGGCCCTCGAATATAGACAATGAGCAGTTCTTC	CSANGLAGGPSNIDNEQFF	few	TRBV20-1	19	TRBJ2-1	TRBD2
TGCAGCGTTGAAGGGCGAAGAGGAGCGGGATGGTCGAATGAGCAGTTCTTC	CSVEGRRGAGWSNEQFF	few	TRBV29-1	17	TRBJ2-1	TRBD2
TGTGCTAGTGGTTTCCAGACTAGCGGGAAGGAGGAGACCCAGTACTTC	CASGFQTSGKEETQYF	.	TRBV12-5	16	TRBJ2-5	TRBD2
TGTGCCAGCAGTTTTGGGGTGGGAAACGAGCAGTACTTC	CASSFGVGNEQYF	few	TRBV27	13	TRBJ2-7	.
TGTGCCAGCAGTCGGACTAGCGGGGCGAACACCGGGGAGCTGTTTTTT	CASSRTSGANTGELFF	few	TRBV6-5	16	TRBJ2-2	TRBD2
TGTGCCATCAGGGGGAGAGAAGAGACCCAGTACTTC	CAIRGREETQYF	.	TRBV6-1	12	TRBJ2-5	TRBD1
TGTGCCAGCAGCGTTTCCGGGACAGGGGAATCGGGCTCCTACGAGCAGTACTTC	CASSVSGTGESGSYEQYF	few	TRBV9	18	TRBJ2-7	TRBD1
TGTGCCAGCAGTGAAGCGCACGGGGAGACCCAGTACTTC	CASSEAHGETQYF	.	TRBV6-1	13	TRBJ2-5	.
TGTGCCACCAGTGATTTCATGGGCGAGCAGTACTTC	CATSDFMGEQYF	.	TRBV24-1	12	TRBJ2-7	.
TGCAGTGCTGACCCACGGGACAGGGGATATGAGCAGTACTTC	CSADPRDRGYEQYF	.	TRBV20-1	14	TRBJ2-7	TRBD1
TGTGCCAGCAGTCCCGGACTTTTCGAGGGACTCACAGATACGCAGTATTTT	CASSPGLFEGLTDTQYF	few	TRBV12-3/TRBV12-4	17	TRBJ2-3	.
TGTGCCAGCAGTCTAGAGACTAGTTTTGGCGAGCAGTACTTC	CASSLETSFGEQYF	few	TRBV12-3/TRBV12-4	14	TRBJ2-7	.
TGTGCCAGCAGTTTACAGGGGTTGGGGGCCCACGAGCAGTACTTC	CASSLQGLGAHEQYF	few	TRBV28	15	TRBJ2-7	.
TGTGCCGCCCGGGACAGCGTTTCGTCTGGAAACACCATATATTTT	CAARDSVSSGNTIYF	.	TRBV10-3	15	TRBJ1-3	TRBD1
TGTGCCAGCAGCCAAACCAGGGACAGGCCGATCTACGAGCAGTACTTC	CASSQTRDRPIYEQYF	.	TRBV3-1	16	TRBJ2-7	TRBD1
TGTGCCAGCAGCCGATCAGACGGACACTTCCAAGAGACCCAGTACTTC	CASSRSDGHFQETQYF	few	TRBV12-3/TRBV12-4	16	TRBJ2-5	.
TGTGCCAGCAGCCAAATCGCGCGGGGTTTCACAGATACGCAGTATTTT	CASSQIARGFTDTQYF	few	TRBV4-2	16	TRBJ2-3	.
TGCGCCAGCAAGGGGAGAGGAGGGGGCCAAGAGACCCAGTACTTC	CASKGRGGGQETQYF	few	TRBV5-1	15	TRBJ2-5	.